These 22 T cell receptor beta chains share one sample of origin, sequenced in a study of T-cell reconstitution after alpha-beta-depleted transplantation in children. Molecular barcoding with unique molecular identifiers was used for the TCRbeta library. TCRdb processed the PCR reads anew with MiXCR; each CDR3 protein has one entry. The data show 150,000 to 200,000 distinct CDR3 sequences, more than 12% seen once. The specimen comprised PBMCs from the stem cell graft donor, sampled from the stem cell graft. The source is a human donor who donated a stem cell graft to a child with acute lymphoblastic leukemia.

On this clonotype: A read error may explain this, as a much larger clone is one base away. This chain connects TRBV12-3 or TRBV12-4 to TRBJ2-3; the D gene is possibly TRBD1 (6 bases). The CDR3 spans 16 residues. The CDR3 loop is CATLARDTDITDMQYF. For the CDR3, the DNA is TGTGCCACTCTAGCCCGGGACACGGACATCACAGATATGCAGTATTTT.

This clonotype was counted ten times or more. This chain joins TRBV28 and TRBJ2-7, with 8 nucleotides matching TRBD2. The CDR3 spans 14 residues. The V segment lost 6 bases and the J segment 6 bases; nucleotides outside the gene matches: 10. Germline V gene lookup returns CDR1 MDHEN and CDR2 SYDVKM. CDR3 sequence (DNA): TGTGCCAGCAGGCCGACTAGCGTCTCAAGCGAGCAGTACTTC. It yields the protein CASRPTSVSSEQYF. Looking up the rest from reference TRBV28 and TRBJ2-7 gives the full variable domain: DVKVTQSSRYLVKRTGEKVFLECVQDMDHENMFWYRQDPGLGLRLIYFSYDVKMKEKGDIPEGYSVSREKKERFSLILESASTNQTSMYLCASRPTSVSSEQYFGPGTRLTVT.

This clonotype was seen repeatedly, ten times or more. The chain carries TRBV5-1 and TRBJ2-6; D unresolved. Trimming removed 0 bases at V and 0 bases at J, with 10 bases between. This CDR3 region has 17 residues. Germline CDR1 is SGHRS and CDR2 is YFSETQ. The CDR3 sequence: CASSLVGRYSGANVLTF. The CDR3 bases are TGCGCCAGCAGCTTGGTGGGCCGATACTCTGGGGCCAACGTCCTGACTTTC.

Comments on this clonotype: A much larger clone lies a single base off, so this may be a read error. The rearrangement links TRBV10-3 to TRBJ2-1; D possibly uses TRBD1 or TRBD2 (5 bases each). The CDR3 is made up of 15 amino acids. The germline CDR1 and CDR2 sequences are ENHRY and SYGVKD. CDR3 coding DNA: TGTGCCATCAGTGAGGTCCCGGACAACGAGGGTGAGCACTTCTTC. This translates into CAISEVPDNEGEHFF.

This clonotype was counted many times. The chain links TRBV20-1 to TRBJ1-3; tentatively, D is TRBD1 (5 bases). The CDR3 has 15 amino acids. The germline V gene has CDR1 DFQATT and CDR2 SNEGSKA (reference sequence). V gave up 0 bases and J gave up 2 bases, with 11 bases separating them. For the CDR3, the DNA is TGCAGTGCTAGAGATCGGGGGTCCCCTGGAAACACCATATATTTT. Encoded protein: CSARDRGSPGNTIYF.

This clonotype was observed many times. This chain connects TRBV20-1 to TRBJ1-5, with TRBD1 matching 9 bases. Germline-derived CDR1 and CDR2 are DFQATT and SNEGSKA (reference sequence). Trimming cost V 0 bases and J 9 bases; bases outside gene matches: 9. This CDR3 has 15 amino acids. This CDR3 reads CSARDAKTGGGPQHF. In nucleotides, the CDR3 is TGCAGTGCTAGAGATGCCAAAACAGGGGGCGGGCCCCAGCATTTT.

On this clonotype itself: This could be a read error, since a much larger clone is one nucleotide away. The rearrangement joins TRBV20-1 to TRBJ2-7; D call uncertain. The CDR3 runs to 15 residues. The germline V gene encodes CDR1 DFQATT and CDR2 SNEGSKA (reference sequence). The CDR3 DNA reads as TGCAGTGCTAGAGATGGCGGTTCTCAGACCTACCAGCAGTACTTC. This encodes CSARDGGSQTYQQYF.

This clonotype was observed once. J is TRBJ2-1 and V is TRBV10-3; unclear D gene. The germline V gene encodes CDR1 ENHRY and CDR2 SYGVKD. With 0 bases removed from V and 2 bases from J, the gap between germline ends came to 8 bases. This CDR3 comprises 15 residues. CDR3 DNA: TGTGCCATCAGTGAGTCGGCGGTAGCCTACAATGAGCAGTTCTTC. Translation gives CAISESAVAYNEQFF.

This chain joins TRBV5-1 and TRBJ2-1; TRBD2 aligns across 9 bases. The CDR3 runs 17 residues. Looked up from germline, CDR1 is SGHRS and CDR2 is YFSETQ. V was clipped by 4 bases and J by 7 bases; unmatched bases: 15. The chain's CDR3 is CASSIRSAGTSINEQFF. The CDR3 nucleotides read TGCGCCAGCAGCATCCGCTCGGCCGGGACTAGCATTAATGAGCAGTTCTTC.

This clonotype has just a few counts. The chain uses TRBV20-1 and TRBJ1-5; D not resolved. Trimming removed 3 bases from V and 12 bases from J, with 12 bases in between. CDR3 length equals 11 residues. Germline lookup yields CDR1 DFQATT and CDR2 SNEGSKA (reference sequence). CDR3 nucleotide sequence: TGCAGTGCTAGCGCCGACTCTAACCAGCATTTT. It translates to CSASADSNQHF.

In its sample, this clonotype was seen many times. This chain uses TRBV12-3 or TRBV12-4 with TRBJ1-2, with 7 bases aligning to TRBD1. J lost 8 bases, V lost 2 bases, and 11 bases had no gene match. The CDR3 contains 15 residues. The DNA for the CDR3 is TGTGCCAGCAGTTTACAGGGGGAGACAGGGCAAGGCTACACCTTC. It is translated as CASSLQGETGQGYTF.

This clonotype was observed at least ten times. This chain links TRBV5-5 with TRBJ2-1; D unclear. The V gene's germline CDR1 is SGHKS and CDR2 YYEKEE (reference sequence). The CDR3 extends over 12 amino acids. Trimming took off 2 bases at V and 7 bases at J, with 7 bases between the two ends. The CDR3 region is CASSFRQNEQFF. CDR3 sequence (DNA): TGTGCCAGCAGCTTCAGGCAGAATGAGCAGTTCTTC.

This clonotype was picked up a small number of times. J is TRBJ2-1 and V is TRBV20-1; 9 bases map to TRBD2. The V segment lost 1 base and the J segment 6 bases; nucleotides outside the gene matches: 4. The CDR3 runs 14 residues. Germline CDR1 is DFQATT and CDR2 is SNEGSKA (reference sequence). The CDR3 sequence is CSARGWREGNEQFF. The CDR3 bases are TGCAGTGCTAGAGGCTGGCGGGAGGGCAATGAGCAGTTCTTC.

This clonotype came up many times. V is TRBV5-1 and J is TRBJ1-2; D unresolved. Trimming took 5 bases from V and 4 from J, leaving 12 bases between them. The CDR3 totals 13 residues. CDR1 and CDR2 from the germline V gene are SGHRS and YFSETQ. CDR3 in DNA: TGCGCCAGCAGTTACCAGAATACCTATGGCTACACCTTC. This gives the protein CASSYQNTYGYTF.

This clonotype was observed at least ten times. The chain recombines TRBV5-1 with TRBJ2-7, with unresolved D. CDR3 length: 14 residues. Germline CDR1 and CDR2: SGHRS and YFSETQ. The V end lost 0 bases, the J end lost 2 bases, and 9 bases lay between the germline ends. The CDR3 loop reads CASSLASSTYEQYF. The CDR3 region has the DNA TGCGCCAGCAGCTTGGCCTCCAGCACCTACGAGCAGTACTTC.

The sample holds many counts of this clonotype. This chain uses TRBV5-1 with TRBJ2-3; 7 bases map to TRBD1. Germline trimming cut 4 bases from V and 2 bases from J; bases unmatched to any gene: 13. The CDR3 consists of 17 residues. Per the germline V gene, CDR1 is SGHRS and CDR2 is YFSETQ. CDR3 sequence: CASSPGTATHATDTQYF. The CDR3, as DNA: TGCGCCAGCAGCCCTGGGACAGCTACGCACGCCACAGATACGCAGTATTTT.

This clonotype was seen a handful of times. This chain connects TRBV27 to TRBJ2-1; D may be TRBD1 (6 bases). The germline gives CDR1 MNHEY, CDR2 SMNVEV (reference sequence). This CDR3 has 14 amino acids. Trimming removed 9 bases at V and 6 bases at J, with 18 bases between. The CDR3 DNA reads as TGTGCCAGTAGACGGGCAGGGGAGCGCAATGAGCAGTTCTTC. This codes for CASRRAGERNEQFF.

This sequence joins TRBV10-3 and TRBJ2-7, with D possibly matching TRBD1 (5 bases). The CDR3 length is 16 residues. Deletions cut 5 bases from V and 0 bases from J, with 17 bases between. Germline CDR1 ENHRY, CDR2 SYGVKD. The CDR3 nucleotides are TGTGCCATCAGTCCATCCACAGGACGAATCTCCTACGAGCAGTACTTC. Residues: CAISPSTGRISYEQYF.

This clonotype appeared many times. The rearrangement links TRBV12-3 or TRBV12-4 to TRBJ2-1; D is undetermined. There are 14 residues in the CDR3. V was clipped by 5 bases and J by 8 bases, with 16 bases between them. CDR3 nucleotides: TGTGCCAGCAGTCAAACCACCCCGGCCCATGAGCAGTTCTTC. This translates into CASSQTTPAHEQFF.

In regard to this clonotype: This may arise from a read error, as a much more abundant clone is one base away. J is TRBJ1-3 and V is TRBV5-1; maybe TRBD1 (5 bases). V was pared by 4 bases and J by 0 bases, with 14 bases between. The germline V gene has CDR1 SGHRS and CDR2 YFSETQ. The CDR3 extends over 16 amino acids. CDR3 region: CASSGAGPISGNTIYF. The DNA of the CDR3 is TGCGCCAGCAGCGGGGCGGGACCCATCTCTGGAAACACCATATATTTT.

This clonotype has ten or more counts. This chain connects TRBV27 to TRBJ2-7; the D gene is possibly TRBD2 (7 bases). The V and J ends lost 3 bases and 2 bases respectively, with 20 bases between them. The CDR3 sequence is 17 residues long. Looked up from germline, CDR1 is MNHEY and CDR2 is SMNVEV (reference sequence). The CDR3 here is CASSFWRQGRAPYEQYF. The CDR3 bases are TGTGCCAGCAGTTTTTGGCGCCAGGGGAGGGCCCCCTACGAGCAGTACTTC.

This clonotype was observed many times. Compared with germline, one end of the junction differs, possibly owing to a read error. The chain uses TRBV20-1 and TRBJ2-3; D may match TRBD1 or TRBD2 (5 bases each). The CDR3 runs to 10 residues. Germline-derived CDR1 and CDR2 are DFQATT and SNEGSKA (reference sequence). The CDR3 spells CSAGTRGPHF. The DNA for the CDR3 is TGCAGTGCTGGGACCCGAGGGCCACATTTT.